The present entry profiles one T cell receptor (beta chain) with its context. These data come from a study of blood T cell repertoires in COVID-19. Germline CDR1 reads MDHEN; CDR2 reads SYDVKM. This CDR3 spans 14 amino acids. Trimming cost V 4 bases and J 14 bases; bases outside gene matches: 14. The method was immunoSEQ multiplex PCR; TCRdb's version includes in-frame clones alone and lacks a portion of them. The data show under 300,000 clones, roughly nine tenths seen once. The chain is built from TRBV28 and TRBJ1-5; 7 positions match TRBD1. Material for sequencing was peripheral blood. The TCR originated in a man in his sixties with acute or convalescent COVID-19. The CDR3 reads CASSSQGQFTWKHF. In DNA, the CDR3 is TGTGCCAGCAGTTCTCAGGGACAGTTTACTTGGAAGCATTTT. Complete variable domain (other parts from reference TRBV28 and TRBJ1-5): DVKVTQSSRYLVKRTGEKVFLECVQDMDHENMFWYRQDPGLGLRLIYFSYDVKMKEKGDIPEGYSVSREKKERFSLILESASTNQTSMYLCASSSQGQFTWKHFGDGTRLSIL.